Presented here are 19 T cell receptor beta chains from one specimen sequenced in a study of beta chain features in type 1 diabetes. Study-level results: TCRB CDR3 length was moderately but significantly reduced in all four CD4+ subsets of Type 1 diabetes patients.

These TCRs are of unknown antigen specificity. Expressed TCRB transcripts were sequenced after all isolated RNA was converted to cDNA. Using immunoSEQ multiplex PCR, the repertoire was profiled, and TCRdb retains in-frame clones only, with some absent. Among 150,000 to 200,000 clones listed, about 63% were seen once. Sample: naive CD4+ T cells from blood. These receptors were obtained from a man under 40 with type 1 diabetes.

J is TRBJ1-2 and V is TRBV30; 9 bases line up with TRBD1. There are 15 residues in the CDR3. J lost 6 bases, V lost 1 base, and 9 bases had no gene match. Germline CDR1 reads GTSNPN; CDR2 reads SVGIG (reference sequence). The CDR3 nucleotides read TGTGCCTGGAGTGGATCACCGGGACAGGGTGATGGCTACACCTTC. This encodes CAWSGSPGQGDGYTF.

The rearrangement uses TRBV19 and TRBJ1-5, with 7 bases fitting TRBD1. Germline loops: CDR1 LNHDA, CDR2 SQIVND (reference sequence). V was pared by 7 bases and J by 2 bases, with 11 bases of the junction left unmatched. CDR3 length: 16 amino acids. CDR3 nucleotide sequence: TGTGCCAGTACCGTACCCCAGGGGGACGGCAATCAGCCCCAGCATTTT. This codes for CASTVPQGDGNQPQHF.

This clone was counted only a few times. V gene TRBV4-3 combines with J gene TRBJ1-5; no clear D gene. Trimming removed 0 bases at V and 0 bases at J, with 3 bases between. Germline V lookup: CDR1 LGHNA, CDR2 YSLEER. This CDR3 spans 14 amino acids. CDR3 nucleotide sequence: TGCGCCAGCAGCCAAGATTATAGCAATCAGCCCCAGCATTTT. Translated, it gives CASSQDYSNQPQHF.

The genes are TRBV7-9 and TRBJ2-1; a possible D gene is TRBD2 (6 bases). This CDR3 region has 15 residues. V was pared by 5 bases and J by 8 bases, with 19 bases between. CDR1 is SEHNR, CDR2 FQNEAQ, per germline (reference sequence). CDR3 sequence (DNA): TGTGCCAGCAGCCAAACTAGCCTGAAGGAACATGAGCAGTTCTTC. This gives the protein CASSQTSLKEHEQFF.

In its sample, this clone was seen a few times. The chain links TRBV29-1 to TRBJ1-1; 7 bases agree with TRBD1. CDR1 SQVTM and CDR2 ANQGSEA come from the germline V gene. There are 13 residues in the CDR3. CDR3 DNA: TGCAGTACCACGACAGGGAAGAACACTGAAGCTTTCTTT. It specifies CSTTTGKNTEAFF.

This clone was picked up one time. The DNA for the CDR3 is TGTGCCAGCAGTGACTACAATGAGCAGTTCTTC. Translating it yields CASSDYNEQFF. The V call is TRBV25-1, the J call TRBJ2-1, with unresolved D. V dropped 3 bases and J dropped 3 bases, with 0 bases sitting between them. Germline loops: CDR1 MGHDK, CDR2 SYGVNS. This CDR3 comprises 11 residues.

The gene calls are TRBV29-1 and TRBJ1-1; D is unresolved. The CDR3 runs 12 residues. V was clipped by 7 bases and J by 3 bases, with 12 bases between them. Germline CDR1 is SQVTM and CDR2 is ANQGSEA. The CDR3 loop reads CSADLGDTEAFF. DNA for the CDR3: TGCAGCGCCGACCTGGGAGACACTGAAGCTTTCTTT. Drawing the rest from reference TRBV29-1 and TRBJ1-1, the complete variable domain is SAVISQKPSRDICQRGTSLTIQCQVDSQVTMMFWYRQQPGQSLTLIATANQGSEATYESGFVIDKFPISRPNLTFSTLTVSNMSPEDSSIYLCSADLGDTEAFFGQGTRLTVV.

For the CDR3, the DNA is TGCAGCGTTGGGGTCGGCTCCTACGAGCAGTACTTC. Translation gives CSVGVGSYEQYF. V usage is TRBV29-1 and J usage is TRBJ2-7; no clear D. Germline lookup yields CDR1 SQVTM and CDR2 ANQGSEA. The CDR3 extends over 12 amino acids. Deletions cut 4 bases from V and 0 bases from J, with 7 bases between.

This clone was found a few times. The J gene is TRBJ2-7, the V gene TRBV30, with D possibly TRBD1 on 7 matching bases. This CDR3 comprises 13 residues. Germline-derived CDR1 and CDR2 are GTSNPN and SVGIG (reference sequence). Trimming pared 5 bases from V and 0 bases from J, leaving 11 bases between. CDR3 protein: CAWAGQNSYEQYF. As DNA, the CDR3 is TGTGCCTGGGCGGGACAGAACTCCTACGAGCAGTACTTC.

This clone occurred once. The V and J genes are TRBV5-1 and TRBJ2-3; TRBD2 agrees at 12 bases. The CDR3 contains 14 residues. V was clipped by 6 bases and J by 6 bases; unmatched bases: 5. CDR1 and CDR2 from the germline V gene are SGHRS and YFSETQ. The chain's CDR3 is CASKLGLAGDTQYF. In DNA, the CDR3 is TGCGCCAGCAAATTAGGACTAGCGGGGGATACGCAGTATTTT.

The chain uses TRBV5-1 and TRBJ2-3; D may be TRBD1 (5 bases). Germline CDR1 reads SGHRS; CDR2 reads YFSETQ. There are 13 residues in the CDR3. Trimming took off 5 bases at V and 2 bases at J, with 9 bases between the two ends. The CDR3 coding sequence is TGCGCCAGCAGGGACAAGGTCACAGATACGCAGTATTTT. Amino acid sequence: CASRDKVTDTQYF.

The V gene is TRBV4-1, the J gene TRBJ2-5; maybe TRBD2 (5 bases). Trimming removed 0 bases from V and 4 bases from J, with 12 bases in between. Germline V gene lookup returns CDR1 MGHRA and CDR2 YSYEKL. The CDR3 contains 15 residues. CDR3 protein: CASSQDLAGGETQYF. The CDR3 DNA is TGCGCCAGCAGCCAAGATCTGGCGGGTGGAGAGACCCAGTACTTC.

This sequence joins TRBV9 and TRBJ2-5, with a weak D call TRBD1 (5 bases). The CDR3 loop spans 14 amino acids. V gave up 3 bases and J gave up 5 bases, with 14 bases separating them. The germline V gene encodes CDR1 SGDLS and CDR2 YYNGEE. The CDR3 sequence is CASSGPDPGETQYF. Written as DNA, the CDR3 is TGTGCCAGCAGCGGGCCGGATCCAGGGGAGACCCAGTACTTC.

This clone was detected only a few times. The genes are TRBV7-9 and TRBJ2-3; D gene ambiguous. CDR1 and CDR2 from the germline V gene are SEHNR and FQNEAQ (reference sequence). V lost 3 bases and J lost 6, with 7 bases in between. CDR3 length: 12 residues. The CDR3 sequence: CASSFRIDTQYF. CDR3 sequence (DNA): TGTGCCAGCAGCTTTCGAATTGATACGCAGTATTTT.

The CDR3 region has the DNA TGCAGCGTTGAAAAACAGGGGATCTACAATGAGCAGTTCTTC. Protein product: CSVEKQGIYNEQFF. This chain joins TRBV29-1 and TRBJ2-1, with TRBD1 identical over 7 bases. This CDR3 has 14 amino acids. Germline CDR1 is SQVTM and CDR2 is ANQGSEA. V gave up 2 bases and J gave up 3 bases; unmatched junction bases: 4.

The J gene is TRBJ2-3, the V gene TRBV6-4, with D perhaps matching TRBD1 or TRBD2 (6 bases each). The germline V gene encodes CDR1 MRHNA and CDR2 SNTAGT. Trimming pared 4 bases from V and 2 bases from J, leaving 10 bases between. CDR3 length: 14 residues. For the CDR3, the DNA is TGTGCCAGCAGTGCGGGGGCCAACACAGATACGCAGTATTTT. It is translated as CASSAGANTDTQYF.

The chain carries TRBV9 and TRBJ2-3; 11 nucleotides align to TRBD2. The CDR3 has 14 amino acids. Germline V CDR1 and CDR2: SGDLS, YYNGEE. The ends lost 6 bases at V and 4 bases at J; junction bases unmatched: 4. CDR3 in amino acids: CASTLAGGPDTQYF. As DNA, the CDR3 is TGTGCCAGCACCCTAGCGGGGGGCCCAGATACGCAGTATTTT. Filled out from reference TRBV9 and TRBJ2-3, the complete variable domain reads DSGVTQTPKHLITATGQRVTLRCSPRSGDLSVYWYQQSLDQGLQFLIQYYNGEERAKGNILERFSAQQFPDLHSELNLSSLELGDSALYFCASTLAGGPDTQYFGPGTRLTVL.

The chain couples TRBV29-1 to TRBJ2-1, with 9 bases lining up with TRBD1. Germline V CDR1 and CDR2: SQVTM, ANQGSEA. The CDR3 sequence is 12 residues long. Trimming took 3 bases from V and 8 from J; bases not matched to a gene: 2. CDR3 sequence reads: CSVEGQGYEQFF. The CDR3 nucleotides are TGCAGCGTTGAGGGACAGGGTTATGAGCAGTTCTTC.

This clone was counted a few times. The gene calls are TRBV30 and TRBJ1-6; 7 bases are a match to TRBD1. Trimming at V came to 1 base and at J to 6 bases, leaving 9 bases not matched to a gene. The CDR3 consists of 16 residues. The germline V gene has CDR1 GTSNPN and CDR2 SVGIG (reference sequence). The CDR3 sequence: CAWSGDRIRINSPLHF. In DNA form, the CDR3 reads TGTGCCTGGAGTGGGGACAGAATAAGGATTAATTCACCCCTCCACTTT.